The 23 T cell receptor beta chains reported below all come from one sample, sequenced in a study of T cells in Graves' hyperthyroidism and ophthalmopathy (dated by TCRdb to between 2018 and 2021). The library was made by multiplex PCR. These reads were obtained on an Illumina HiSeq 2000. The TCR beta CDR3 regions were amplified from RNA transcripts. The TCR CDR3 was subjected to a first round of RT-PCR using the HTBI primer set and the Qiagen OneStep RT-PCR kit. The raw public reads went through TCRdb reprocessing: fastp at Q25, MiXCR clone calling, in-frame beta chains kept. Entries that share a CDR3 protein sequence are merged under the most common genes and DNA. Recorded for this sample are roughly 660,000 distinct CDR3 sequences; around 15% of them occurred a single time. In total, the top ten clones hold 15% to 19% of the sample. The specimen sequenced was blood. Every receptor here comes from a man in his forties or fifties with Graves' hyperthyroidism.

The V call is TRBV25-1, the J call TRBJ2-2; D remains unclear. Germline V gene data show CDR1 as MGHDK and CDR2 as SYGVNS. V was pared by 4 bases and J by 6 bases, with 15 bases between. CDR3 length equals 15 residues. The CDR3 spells CASSVLSFNAGELFF. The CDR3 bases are TGTGCCAGCAGTGTACTAAGCTTTAACGCCGGGGAGCTGTTTTTT.

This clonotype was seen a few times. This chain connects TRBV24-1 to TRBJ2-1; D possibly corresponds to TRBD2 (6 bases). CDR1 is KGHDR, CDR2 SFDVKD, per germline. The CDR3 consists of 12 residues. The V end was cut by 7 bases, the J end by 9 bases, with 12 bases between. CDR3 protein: CATSPEGLEQFF. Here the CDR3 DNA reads TGTGCCACCAGCCCCGAGGGACTTGAGCAGTTCTTC.

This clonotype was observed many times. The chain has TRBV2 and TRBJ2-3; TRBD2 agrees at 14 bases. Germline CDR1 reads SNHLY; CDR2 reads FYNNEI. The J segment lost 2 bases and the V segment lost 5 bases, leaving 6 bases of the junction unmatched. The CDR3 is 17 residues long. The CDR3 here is CASSILTSGRDTDTQYF. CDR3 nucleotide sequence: TGTGCCAGCAGTATCTTGACTAGCGGGAGGGACACAGATACGCAGTATTTT. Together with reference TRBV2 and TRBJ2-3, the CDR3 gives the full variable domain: EPEVTQTPSHQVTQMGQEVILRCVPISNHLYFYWYRQILGQKVEFLVSFYNNEISEKSEIFDDQFSVERPDGSNFTLKIRSTKLEDSAMYFCASSILTSGRDTDTQYFGPGTRLTVL.

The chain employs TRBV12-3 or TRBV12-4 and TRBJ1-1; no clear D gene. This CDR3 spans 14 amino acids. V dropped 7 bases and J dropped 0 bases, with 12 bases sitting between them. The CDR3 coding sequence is TGTGCCAGCACCTTTAATATAATGAACACTGAAGCTTTCTTT. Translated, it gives CASTFNIMNTEAFF.

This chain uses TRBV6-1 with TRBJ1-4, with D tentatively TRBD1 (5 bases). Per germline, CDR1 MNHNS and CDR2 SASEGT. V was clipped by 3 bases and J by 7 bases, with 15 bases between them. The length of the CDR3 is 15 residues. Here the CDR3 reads CASSDPAGSVEKLFF. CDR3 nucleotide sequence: TGTGCCAGCAGTGATCCGGCAGGGTCTGTTGAAAAACTGTTTTTT.

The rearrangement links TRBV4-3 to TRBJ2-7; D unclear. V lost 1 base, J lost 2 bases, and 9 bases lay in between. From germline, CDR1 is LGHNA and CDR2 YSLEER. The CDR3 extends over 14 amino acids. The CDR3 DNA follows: TGCGCCAGCAGCCAAGGGTCAAGCGCCTACGAGCAGTACTTC. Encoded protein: CASSQGSSAYEQYF.

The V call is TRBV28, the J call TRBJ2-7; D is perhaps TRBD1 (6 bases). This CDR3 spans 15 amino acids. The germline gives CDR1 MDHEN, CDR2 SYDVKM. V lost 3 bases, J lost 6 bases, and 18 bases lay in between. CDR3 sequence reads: CASSFPGTSKSEQYF. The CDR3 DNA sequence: TGTGCCAGCAGTTTTCCCGGGACATCAAAGTCCGAGCAGTACTTC.

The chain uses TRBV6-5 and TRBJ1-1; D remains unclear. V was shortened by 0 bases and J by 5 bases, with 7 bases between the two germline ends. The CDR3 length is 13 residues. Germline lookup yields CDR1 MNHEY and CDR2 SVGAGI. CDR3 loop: CASSYSKRTEAFF. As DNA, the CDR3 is TGTGCCAGCAGTTACTCGAAAAGGACTGAAGCTTTCTTT.

CDR3 sequence (DNA): TGCAGTGCTAGGGATCTGGGGGAAGCTTTCTTT. Amino acids: CSARDLGEAFF. The chain combines TRBV20-1 with TRBJ1-1; D not certain. The CDR3 has 11 residues. Trimming left V 3 bases short and J 8 bases short, with 10 bases between. The V gene's germline CDR1 is DFQATT and CDR2 SNEGSKA (reference sequence).

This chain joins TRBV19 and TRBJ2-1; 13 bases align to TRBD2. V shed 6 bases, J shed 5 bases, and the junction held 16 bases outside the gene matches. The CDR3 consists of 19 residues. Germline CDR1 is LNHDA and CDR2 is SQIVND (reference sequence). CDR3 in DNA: TGTGCCAGTAGGGACATAGCACTAGCGGGAGGGCTAAGAGACAATGAGCAGTTCTTC. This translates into CASRDIALAGGLRDNEQFF.

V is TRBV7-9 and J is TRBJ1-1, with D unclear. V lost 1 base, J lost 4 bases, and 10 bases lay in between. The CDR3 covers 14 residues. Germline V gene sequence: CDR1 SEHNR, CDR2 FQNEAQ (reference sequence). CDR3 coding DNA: TGTGCCAGCAGCTTAGGACCTCTCGGCACTGAAGCTTTCTTT. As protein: CASSLGPLGTEAFF.

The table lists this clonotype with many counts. Here the CDR3 reads CASSLVPGSRSGANVLTF. Written as DNA, the CDR3 is TGTGCCAGCAGTTTAGTACCGGGTTCCCGCTCTGGGGCCAACGTCCTGACTTTC. The chain links TRBV12-3 or TRBV12-4 to TRBJ2-6; D is undetermined. The V end was cut by 1 base, the J end by 0 bases, with 13 bases between. The CDR3 covers 18 residues.

CDR3: CASSRAGASNTEAFF. The CDR3 DNA is TGTGCCAGCAGTAGAGCGGGGGCTTCGAACACTGAAGCTTTCTTT. The rearrangement uses TRBV2 and TRBJ1-1; D is possibly TRBD1 (6 bases). Germline V gene sequence: CDR1 SNHLY, CDR2 FYNNEI. The V end lost 5 bases, the J end lost 1 base, and 14 bases lay between the germline ends. CDR3 size: 15 residues.

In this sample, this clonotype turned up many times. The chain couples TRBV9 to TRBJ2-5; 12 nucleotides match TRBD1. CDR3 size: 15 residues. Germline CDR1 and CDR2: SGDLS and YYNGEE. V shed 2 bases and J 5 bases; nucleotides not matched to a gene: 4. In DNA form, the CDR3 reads TGTGCCAGCAGCGTGGGACAGGGGGCCTCGGAGACCCAGTACTTC. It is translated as CASSVGQGASETQYF.

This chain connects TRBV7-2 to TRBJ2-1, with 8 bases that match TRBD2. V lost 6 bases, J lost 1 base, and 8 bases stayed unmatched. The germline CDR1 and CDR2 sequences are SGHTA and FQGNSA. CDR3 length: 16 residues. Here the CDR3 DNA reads TGTGCCAGCAGTTTGAGCGGGAGTAGGTCCTACAATGAGCAGTTCTTC. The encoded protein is CASSLSGSRSYNEQFF. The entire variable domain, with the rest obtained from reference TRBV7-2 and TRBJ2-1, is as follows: GAGVSQSPSNKVTEKGKDVELRCDPISGHTALYWYRQSLGQGLEFLIYFQGNSAPDKSGLPSDRFSAERTGGSVSTLTIQRTQQEDSAVYLCASSLSGSRSYNEQFFGPGTRLTVL.

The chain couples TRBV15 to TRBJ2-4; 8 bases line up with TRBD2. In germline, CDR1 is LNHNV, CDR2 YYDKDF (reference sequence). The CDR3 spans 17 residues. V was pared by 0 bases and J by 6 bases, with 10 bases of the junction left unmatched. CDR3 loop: CATSREGDGRASNIQYF. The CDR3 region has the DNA TGTGCCACCAGCAGAGAGGGCGACGGGAGGGCCTCAAACATTCAGTACTTC.

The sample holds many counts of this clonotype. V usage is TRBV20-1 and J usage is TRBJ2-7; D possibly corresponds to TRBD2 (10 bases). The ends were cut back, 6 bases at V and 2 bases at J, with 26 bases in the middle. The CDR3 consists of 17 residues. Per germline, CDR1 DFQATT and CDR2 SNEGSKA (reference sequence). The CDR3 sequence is CSALGGQGLAGAYEQYF. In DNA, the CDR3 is TGCAGTGCCCTAGGGGGACAGGGTCTAGCGGGAGCCTACGAGCAGTACTTC.

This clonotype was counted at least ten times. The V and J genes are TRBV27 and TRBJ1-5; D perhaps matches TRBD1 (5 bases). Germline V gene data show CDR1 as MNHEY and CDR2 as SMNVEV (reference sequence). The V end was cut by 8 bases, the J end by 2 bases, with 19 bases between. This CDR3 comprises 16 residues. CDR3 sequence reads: CASPFQGCGGNQPQHF. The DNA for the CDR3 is TGTGCCAGCCCTTTCCAGGGTTGCGGAGGCAATCAGCCCCAGCATTTT.

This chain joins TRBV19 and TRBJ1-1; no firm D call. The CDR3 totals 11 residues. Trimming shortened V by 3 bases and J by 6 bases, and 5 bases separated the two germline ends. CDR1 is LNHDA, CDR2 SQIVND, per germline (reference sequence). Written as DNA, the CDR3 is TGTGCCAGTAGTATGACGTCTGAAGCTTTCTTT. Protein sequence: CASSMTSEAFF.

Written as DNA, the CDR3 is TGTGCCAGCAGGGGACCCCACTCTGGAAACACCATATATTTT. This sequence encodes CASRGPHSGNTIYF. V is TRBV28 and J is TRBJ1-3, with TRBD1 as a possible D gene (5 bases). The germline CDR1 and CDR2 sequences are MDHEN and SYDVKM. The V end was cut by 6 bases, the J end by 0 bases, with 9 bases between. The CDR3 sequence is 14 residues long.

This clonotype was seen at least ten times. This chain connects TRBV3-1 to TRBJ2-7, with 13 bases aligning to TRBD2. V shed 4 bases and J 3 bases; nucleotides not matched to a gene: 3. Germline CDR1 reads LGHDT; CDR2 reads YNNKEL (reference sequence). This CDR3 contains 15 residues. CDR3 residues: CASSPTSGRFYEQYF. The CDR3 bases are TGTGCCAGCAGCCCGACTAGCGGGAGGTTCTACGAGCAGTACTTC.

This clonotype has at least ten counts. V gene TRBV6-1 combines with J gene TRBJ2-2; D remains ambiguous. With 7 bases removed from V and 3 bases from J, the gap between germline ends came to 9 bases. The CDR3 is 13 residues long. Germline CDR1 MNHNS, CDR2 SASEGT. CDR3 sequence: CASTISYTGELFF. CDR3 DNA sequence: TGTGCCAGCACCATAAGTTACACCGGGGAGCTGTTTTTT.

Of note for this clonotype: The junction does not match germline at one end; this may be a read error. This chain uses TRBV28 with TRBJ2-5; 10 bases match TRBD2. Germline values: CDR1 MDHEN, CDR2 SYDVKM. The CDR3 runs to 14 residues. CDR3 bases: TGTGCCAGCAGCCAAACTAGCGGGAAAGAGACCCGGTACTTC. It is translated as CASSQTSGKETRYF. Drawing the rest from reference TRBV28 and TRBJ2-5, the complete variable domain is DVKVTQSSRYLVKRTGEKVFLECVQDMDHENMFWYRQDPGLGLRLIYFSYDVKMKEKGDIPEGYSVSREKKERFSLILESASTNQTSMYLCASSQTSGKETRYFGPGTRLLVL.